A selection of T cell receptor beta chains follows, all from one sample in a study of type 1 and type 2 diabetes patients. MiXCR, applied by TCRdb to the multiplex PCR reads, yields one record per CDR3 protein. The sample consists of about 290,000 distinct CDR3 sequences, roughly 50% of them appearing once. The sequenced sample consisted of peripheral blood mononuclear cells (PBMCs). These receptors were obtained from a young man with type 2 diabetes. Both conserved end residues are part of each CDR3. Fields, in order: J gene, V gene, clone size, D gene, CDR3 DNA, CDR3 protein. A D gene is named only where the DNA matches it firmly. Not every row has a clone size; where given, it reads once, few, many or a size class.

TRBJ2-3,TRBV10-1,many,.,TGCGCCAGCAGTGGGGCGGGGAGCACAGATACGCAGTATTTT,CASSGAGSTDTQYF
TRBJ2-2,TRBV2,.,.,TGTGCCAGCAGTGAAGTAAGGGGGGGATCCGCCGAGCTGTTTTTT,CASSEVRGGSAELFF
TRBJ2-7,TRBV27,few,.,TGTGCCAGCAGTTTGAGACGGGAGCACTACGAGCAGTACTTC,CASSLRREHYEQYF
TRBJ2-3,TRBV14,few,.,TGTGCCAGCAGCCAAAACCTCGGCGATACGCAGTATTTT,CASSQNLGDTQYF
TRBJ2-7,TRBV4-1,few,TRBD1,TGCGCCAGCAGCCAATCAGCCGGGACAGGGGGGTACTACGAGCAGTACTTC,CASSQSAGTGGYYEQYF
TRBJ2-5,TRBV2,.,.,TGTGCCAGCACCCTAGCTGAGACCCAGTACTTC,CASTLAETQYF
TRBJ1-5,TRBV20-1,few,.,TGCAGTGCTAGAGCATTTGATCAGCCCCAGCATTTT,CSARAFDQPQHF
TRBJ2-7,TRBV29-1,.,.,TGCAGCGTTGCTCGACCCGGGTCCTACGAGCAGTACTTC,CSVARPGSYEQYF
TRBJ1-4,TRBV14,.,.,TGTGCCAGCAGCCAGGATCATAATGAAAAACTGTTTTTT,CASSQDHNEKLFF
TRBJ2-2,TRBV19,.,TRBD1,TGTGCCAGTAGCCCTCGGACAGGGGGCGTTTCGACCGGGGAGCTGTTTTTT,CASSPRTGGVSTGELFF
TRBJ1-2,TRBV7-2,.,TRBD1,TGTGCCAGCAGCTCAGAACATACAGGGGGATTTCACTATGGCTACACCTTC,CASSSEHTGGFHYGYTF
TRBJ2-5,TRBV30,few,.,TGTGCCTGGGACTACGGACAGATAACCCAAGAGACCCAGTACTTC,CAWDYGQITQETQYF
TRBJ2-3,TRBV10-1,.,.,TGCGCCAGCGGTTGGAGCACAGATACGCAGTATTTT,CASGWSTDTQYF
TRBJ1-4,TRBV15,.,.,TGTACCACCAGCAGAGGAGGGGGAAATGAAAAACTGTTTTTT,CTTSRGGGNEKLFF
TRBJ2-1,TRBV7-8,.,TRBD2,TGTGCCACCCGGGCGGGGGTTGTCTACAATGAGCAGTTCTTC,CATRAGVVYNEQFF
TRBJ2-7,TRBV20-1,.,.,TGCAGTGCTAGAGATTACGGGGATATCTACGAGCAGTACTTC,CSARDYGDIYEQYF
TRBJ1-2,TRBV7-9,.,.,TGTGCCAGCAGCTTAGACGTAGGGTGGATCTATGGCTACACCTTC,CASSLDVGWIYGYTF
TRBJ2-7,TRBV12-3/TRBV12-4,few,.,TGTGCCAGCAGCTCAACAGGGAGGGGCTACGAGCAGTACTTC,CASSSTGRGYEQYF
TRBJ2-1,TRBV6-6,few,TRBD1,TGTGCCAGCAGTCACAGGACAGGGGTACGCAATGAGCAGTTCTTC,CASSHRTGVRNEQFF
TRBJ1-1,TRBV5-1,few,.,TGCGCCAGCAGCACTGGAGTTGGGGTCACGGACACTGAAGCTTTCTTT,CASSTGVGVTDTEAFF
TRBJ1-3,TRBV19,.,.,TGTGCCAGTCGCCAGGGTGCGGGAAACACCATATATTTT,CASRQGAGNTIYF
TRBJ2-7,TRBV15,.,.,TGTGCCACCAGCAGGACCCCCCATTGGGCTCTCCACCCCTACGAGCAGTACTTC,CATSRTPHWALHPYEQYF
TRBJ1-1,TRBV20-1,few,.,TGCAGTGCCCAGGCGACACCGAACACTGAAGCTTTCTTT,CSAQATPNTEAFF
TRBJ2-1,TRBV6-5,.,.,TGTGCCAGCAGTTACAGGCATGAGCAGTTCTTC,CASSYRHEQFF
TRBJ1-2,TRBV25-1,.,TRBD1,TGTGCCAGCAGCACGGAATTTTCAGGGGGCGTAAATGGCTACACCTTC,CASSTEFSGGVNGYTF
TRBJ2-3,TRBV10-1,few,.,TGCGCCAGAAGACGGGAGAGCACAGATACGCAGTATTTT,CARRRESTDTQYF
TRBJ1-5,TRBV19,.,TRBD1,TGTGCCAGTAGTATCGGAATACAGGGGGCCCACCCTAGCAATCAGCCCCAGCATTTT,CASSIGIQGAHPSNQPQHF
TRBJ2-1,TRBV20-1,.,.,TGCAGTGCAAAATTTCCGGGACGGGGGACCTACAATGAGCAGTTCTTC,CSAKFPGRGTYNEQFF
TRBJ2-6,TRBV12-3/TRBV12-4,once,TRBD2,TGTGCCAGCAGCCCGTCGGGGGAGGGTGGTGGGGCCAACGTCCTGACTTTC,CASSPSGEGGGANVLTF